The rows below give T cell receptor beta chains drawn from one sample of a study of blood T cell repertoires in COVID-19. Sequenced by immunoSEQ multiplex PCR; TCRdb stores in-frame clones only, minus some. The sample has about 530,000 clones, around 90% seen once; the top ten hold around 8%. Sequenced: peripheral blood. Receptors were obtained from a woman aged 50 to 65 with COVID-19, enrolled during active disease. Each CDR3 is given with its conserved first and last residue. The D gene is left open where the match is weak. The listing skips clone size in some rows; elsewhere it reads once, few, many or a size class.

V gene	D gene	J gene	clone size	CDR3 protein	CDR3 DNA
TRBV2	.	TRBJ2-3	.	CASSGVEVTSTDTQYF	TGTGCCAGCAGTGGGGTTGAGGTGACGAGCACAGATACGCAGTATTTT
TRBV6-4	.	TRBJ1-1	.	CASSDKGGTEAFF	TGTGCCAGCAGTGACAAAGGGGGAACTGAAGCTTTCTTT
TRBV25-1	.	TRBJ1-2	.	CASSGTWGRGSNYGYTF	TGTGCCAGCAGTGGTACGTGGGGGAGGGGGAGTAACTATGGCTACACCTTC
TRBV29-1	TRBD2	TRBJ2-7	.	CSVEVALTSGGPAGEQYF	TGCAGCGTTGAAGTTGCCCTGACTAGCGGGGGCCCCGCCGGCGAGCAGTACTTC
TRBV7-3	.	TRBJ2-2	once	CASSLTEIGGTGELFF	TGTGCCAGCAGCTTAACAGAGATCGGGGGCACCGGGGAGCTGTTTTTT
TRBV13	TRBD1	TRBJ1-2	.	CASSPQGAWDGYTF	TGTGCCAGCAGCCCGCAGGGGGCTTGGGATGGCTACACCTTC
TRBV27	.	TRBJ2-1	.	CASRDTGINEQFF	TGTGCCTCACGGGACACGGGGATCAATGAGCAGTTCTTC
TRBV24-1	TRBD1	TRBJ1-4	.	CATSDSGTGNEKLFF	TGTGCCACCAGTGATTCCGGGACAGGTAATGAAAAACTGTTTTTT
TRBV19	.	TRBJ1-1	.	CASSIPTATEAFF	TGTGCCAGTAGTATCCCGACAGCCACTGAAGCTTTCTTT
TRBV7-3	.	TRBJ1-1	.	CASSSRVPGTEAFF	TGTGCCAGCAGCTCCAGGGTTCCCGGCACTGAAGCTTTCTTT
TRBV15	TRBD2	TRBJ2-3	.	CATSRAGGGLYTDTQYF	TGTGCCACCAGCAGAGCCGGCGGGGGGCTTTACACAGATACGCAGTATTTT
TRBV5-4	TRBD1	TRBJ1-1	.	CASSLETGVTTEAFF	TGTGCCAGCAGCTTGGAGACAGGGGTGACAACTGAAGCTTTCTTT
TRBV15	.	TRBJ2-3	once	CATSRRGFPSTDTQYF	TGTGCCACCAGCAGACGGGGGTTCCCTTCCACAGATACGCAGTATTTT
TRBV19	TRBD1	TRBJ1-5	.	CASSHRGENQPQHF	TGTGCCAGTAGCCACAGGGGTGAGAATCAGCCCCAGCATTTT
TRBV10-3	TRBD1	TRBJ1-2	.	CAVGQGPDYGYTF	TGTGCCGTCGGACAGGGGCCGGACTATGGCTACACCTTC
TRBV3-1/TRBV3-2	TRBD2	TRBJ2-7	few	CASSQGSGDQYF	TGTGCCAGCAGCCAAGGTAGCGGGGATCAGTACTTC
TRBV6-2/TRBV6-3	TRBD1	TRBJ1-1	.	CASSTDRGNTEAFF	TGTGCCAGCAGTACGGACAGGGGGAACACTGAAGCTTTCTTT
TRBV6-5	.	TRBJ1-1	.	CASSRGQTTEAFF	TGTGCCAGCAGTCGAGGACAGACCACTGAAGCTTTCTTT
TRBV7-7	TRBD1	TRBJ2-3	once	CASSPGTVSTDTQYF	TGTGCCAGCAGCCCCGGGACAGTGAGCACAGATACGCAGTATTTT
TRBV10-3	TRBD1	TRBJ2-7	.	CAISDRGGQSYEQYF	TGTGCCATCAGTGATCGAGGGGGACAGTCCTACGAGCAGTACTTC
TRBV13	.	TRBJ2-3	.	CASTRLVTDTQYF	TGTGCCAGCACCCGACTAGTGACAGATACGCAGTATTTT
TRBV27	.	TRBJ2-7	.	CASSPDQLPGGDGNDYEQYF	TGTGCCAGCAGTCCCGATCAACTACCGGGCGGGGACGGGAATGACTACGAGCAGTACTTC
TRBV19	TRBD1	TRBJ1-5	.	CASSISTGAYQGQPQHF	TGTGCCAGTAGTATTTCTACAGGGGCCTACCAGGGGCAGCCCCAGCATTTT
TRBV20-1	TRBD1	TRBJ1-5	.	CSASTRQGPNQPQHF	TGCAGTGCTAGTACTCGACAGGGGCCTAATCAGCCCCAGCATTTT
TRBV3-1/TRBV3-2	.	TRBJ1-1	once	CASSHLTRDTEAFF	TGTGCCAGCAGCCACCTAACCCGGGACACTGAAGCTTTCTTT
TRBV4-1	.	TRBJ1-1	.	CASSQDSEVGTEAFF	TGCGCCAGCAGCCAAGATAGCGAGGTAGGCACTGAAGCTTTCTTT
TRBV4-1	.	TRBJ1-2	once	CASSQDPSINYGYTF	TGCGCCAGCAGCCAAGACCCGAGTATCAACTATGGCTACACCTTC
TRBV30	TRBD1	TRBJ2-7	.	CAWQGDRGFREEQYF	TGTGCCTGGCAGGGGGACAGGGGATTCAGGGAAGAGCAGTACTTC
TRBV27	TRBD2	TRBJ2-3	.	CASSLSLAGGLRDTQYF	TGTGCCAGCAGTTTATCGCTAGCGGGGGGGCTGAGGGATACGCAGTATTTT
TRBV7-8	.	TRBJ1-3	.	CASSSTESSGNTIYF	TGTGCCAGCAGCTCCACTGAGAGCTCTGGAAACACCATATATTTT
TRBV7-2	.	TRBJ1-4	.	CASSLSGEKLFF	TGTGCCAGCAGCCTCTCGGGTGAAAAACTGTTTTTT
TRBV19	TRBD1	TRBJ1-1	.	CASSIPPDRELLNTEAFF	TGTGCCAGTAGTATCCCCCCTGACAGGGAATTGTTGAACACTGAAGCTTTCTTT
TRBV27	TRBD1	TRBJ1-2	.	CASRNPTGGDYGYTF	TGTGCCAGCCGAAACCCGACAGGGGGGGACTATGGCTACACCTTC
TRBV29-1	.	TRBJ1-1	.	CSVDPDSNTEAFF	TGCAGCGTTGACCCCGACAGTAACACTGAAGCTTTCTTT
TRBV5-4	TRBD1	TRBJ2-3	.	CASSLGQGAADTQYF	TGTGCCAGCAGCCTCGGACAGGGGGCGGCAGATACGCAGTATTTT
TRBV19	TRBD1	TRBJ1-4	.	CASGDSRGEKLFF	TGTGCCAGTGGGGACAGCCGGGGAGAAAAACTGTTTTTT
TRBV4-2	TRBD1	TRBJ2-7	.	CASSPRQGSWYEQYF	TGTGCCAGCAGCCCTAGACAGGGGTCTTGGTACGAGCAGTACTTC
TRBV30	.	TRBJ1-3	.	CAWSVGTSSGNTIYF	TGTGCCTGGAGTGTGGGCACATCCTCTGGAAACACCATATATTTT
TRBV5-1	.	TRBJ2-7	.	CASSLYPEGHYEQYF	TGCGCCAGCAGCCTCTACCCCGAGGGTCACTACGAGCAGTACTTC
TRBV19	.	TRBJ1-6	.	CASSPDTSDNSPLHF	TGTGCCAGTAGTCCCGACACATCCGACAATTCACCCCTCCACTTT
TRBV20-1	.	TRBJ1-2	.	CSALTVGYTF	TGCAGTGCTTTGACAGTTGGCTACACCTTC
TRBV5-1	.	TRBJ2-1	.	CASSLVERILYNEQFF	TGCGCCAGCAGCTTGGTGGAGAGAATACTATACAATGAGCAGTTCTTC
TRBV20-1	.	TRBJ2-7	.	CSGGHSYEQYF	TGCAGCGGGGGGCACTCCTACGAGCAGTACTTC
TRBV7-9	TRBD1	TRBJ1-4	.	CASSPGTGGTNEKLFF	TGTGCCAGCAGCCCAGGGACAGGGGGAACTAATGAAAAACTGTTTTTT
TRBV3-1/TRBV3-2	.	TRBJ2-7	.	CASSQDRAPTREQYF	TGTGCCAGCAGCCAAGATCGAGCACCTACGAGGGAGCAGTACTTC
TRBV7-9	TRBD2	TRBJ2-7	.	CASSYGGDPYEQYF	TGTGCCAGCAGCTACGGGGGGGACCCCTACGAGCAGTACTTC
TRBV10-3	TRBD2	TRBJ2-7	.	CAIGERGGSYEQYF	TGTGCCATCGGGGAGCGGGGGGGCTCCTACGAGCAGTACTTC